These T cell receptor beta chains were read from a single sample in a study of blood T cell repertoires in COVID-19. Profiling relied on immunoSEQ multiplex PCR, and the TCRdb table lists in-frame clones only, not all of them. The data hold roughly 260,000 clones, with approximately 79% observed a single time. Sequenced material: peripheral blood. The receptors stem from a woman in her thirties or forties with active or convalescent COVID-19. The CDR3 runs from the conserved cysteine through the conserved F or W. The D gene is left open where the match is weak. Rows give clone size only sometimes, using once, few, many, or a class for an expanded clone.

v_gene	d_gene	abundance	j_gene	CDR3nt	CDR3aa
TRBV5-6	-	-	TRBJ1-2	TGTGCCAGCAGCCGGGGAACGGGGTTCTATGGCTACACCTTC	CASSRGTGFYGYTF
TRBV10-3	TRBD1	-	TRBJ1-4	TGTGCCATCAGTGTCGGGGACAGTTATAATGAAAAACTGTTTTTT	CAISVGDSYNEKLFF
TRBV28	TRBD1	once	TRBJ1-1	TGTGCCAGCAAAGGACAGGGTCCCACTGAAGCTTTCTTT	CASKGQGPTEAFF
TRBV9	TRBD1	-	TRBJ1-1	TGTGCCAGCAGCGTAGAGTGGAGGGGACAGGGGGCGAGGACTGAAGCTTTCTTT	CASSVEWRGQGARTEAFF
TRBV10-3	TRBD2	-	TRBJ2-3	TGTGCCATCAATAATCGGGGGGGCTCTCCAGATACGCAGTATTTT	CAINNRGGSPDTQYF
TRBV29-1	TRBD1	-	TRBJ1-2	TGCAGCATTGGACAGGGACGAAGCTACACCTTC	CSIGQGRSYTF
TRBV6-4	TRBD2	-	TRBJ2-1	TGTGCCAGCAGTGACGGGACTAGCGGGGGGGCTGAGCAGTTCTTC	CASSDGTSGGAEQFF
TRBV6-1	TRBD2	-	TRBJ2-2	TGTGCCAGCAGTGACGTGGGGGGGAGGGCCGGGGAGCTGTTTTTT	CASSDVGGRAGELFF
TRBV5-1	-	-	TRBJ2-2	TGCGCCAGCAGCTTGCTAGTTCAATCCACCGGGGAGCTGTTTTTT	CASSLLVQSTGELFF
TRBV30	TRBD1	-	TRBJ2-7	TGTGCCTGGAGTTTGGGACAGGCCAGCACCTACGAGCAGTACTTC	CAWSLGQASTYEQYF
TRBV5-1	-	-	TRBJ1-4	TGCGCCAGCAGCCTATCACAGGGAGCTAATGAAAAACTGTTTTTT	CASSLSQGANEKLFF
TRBV11-2	-	-	TRBJ1-1	TGTGCCAGCAGCTTAAGCGGGAACACTGAAGCTTTCTTT	CASSLSGNTEAFF
TRBV5-1	TRBD1	few	TRBJ1-5	TGCGCCAGCAGCTTGGGGACAGGGGGATATCAGCCCCAGCATTTT	CASSLGTGGYQPQHF
TRBV6-1	TRBD1	-	TRBJ1-2	TGTGCCAGCAGTGCCGGGACAGGGGAGTTAGACTATGGCTACACCTTC	CASSAGTGELDYGYTF
TRBV7-2	-	-	TRBJ1-2	TGTGCCAGCAGCTTAGTTGCACCCTATACTAACTATGGCTACACCTTC	CASSLVAPYTNYGYTF
TRBV9	TRBD1	-	TRBJ1-2	TGTGCCAGCACCCCGACAGGGGGAGTCAACTATGGCTACACCTTC	CASTPTGGVNYGYTF
TRBV28	-	once	TRBJ2-2	TGTGCCAGCAGTCTAGGGCGGGTCGGCACCGGGGAGCTGTTTTTT	CASSLGRVGTGELFF
TRBV6-6	-	-	TRBJ1-2	TGTGCCAGCAGCCTGGGAGGAAGCAAATATGGCTACACCTTC	CASSLGGSKYGYTF
TRBV7-2	-	-	TRBJ1-2	TGTGCCAGCAGCCCGTCGAGTCAGGGCTATGGCTACACCTTC	CASSPSSQGYGYTF
TRBV18	-	-	TRBJ2-5	TGTGCCAGCCGACCAATCGGCAGGGGAGAGACCCAGTACTTC	CASRPIGRGETQYF
TRBV4-1	TRBD2	-	TRBJ2-2	TGCGCCAGCAGCCATAAGCGGGGGGGGAACACCGGGGAGCTGTTTTTT	CASSHKRGGNTGELFF
TRBV28	TRBD1	-	TRBJ2-3	TGTGCCAGCACCACCGGGACAGGGACAGATACGCAGTATTTT	CASTTGTGTDTQYF
TRBV29-1	-	many	TRBJ2-3	TGCAGCGTGTCAAGGGGGGGGACAGATACGCAGTATTTT	CSVSRGGTDTQYF
TRBV5-1	TRBD1	few	TRBJ1-1	TGCGCCAGCAGCCCGCAGGGGGTAGACACTGAAGCTTTCTTT	CASSPQGVDTEAFF
TRBV5-1	-	few	TRBJ2-2	TGCGCCAGCAGAGAAGATACGATGGCGGAGCTGTTTTTT	CASREDTMAELFF
TRBV7-9	-	-	TRBJ2-3	TGTGCCAGCAGTCGGACAGTCCCAACAGATACGCAGTATTTT	CASSRTVPTDTQYF
TRBV19	TRBD1	-	TRBJ2-3	TGTGCCAGTAGTATAGGTGGTGACAGGGGTTCAGATACGCAGTATTTT	CASSIGGDRGSDTQYF
TRBV11-2	TRBD2	-	TRBJ2-2	TGTGCCAGCAGCTTCGGGGGGTCCACCGGGGAGCTGTTTTTT	CASSFGGSTGELFF
TRBV19	-	many	TRBJ1-2	TGTGCCAGTAGCAAACAGGGAGTTCAGGGCTACACCTTC	CASSKQGVQGYTF
TRBV25-1	-	once	TRBJ1-6	TGTGCCAGCAGTGCTATATACCCCAATTCACCCCTCCACTTT	CASSAIYPNSPLHF
TRBV2	-	-	TRBJ2-6	TGTGCCAGCAGTGAGCTGACGGGGTCTGGGGCCAACGTCCTGACTTTC	CASSELTGSGANVLTF
TRBV19	-	-	TRBJ1-1	TGTGCCAGTAGTTTTATTTCCGGGGGCACTGAAGCTTTCTTT	CASSFISGGTEAFF
TRBV2	-	few	TRBJ1-1	TGTGCCAGCAGTCAAGACAGCTCTAAGGCTTTCTTT	CASSQDSSKAFF
TRBV5-1	TRBD1	-	TRBJ2-5	TGCGCCAGCAGCTTCCCGGGACAGGGAGAAGAGACCCAGTACTTC	CASSFPGQGEETQYF
TRBV4-1	-	-	TRBJ2-6	TGCGCCAGCAGCCCGTGGGCAGGGGCCAACGTCCTGACTTTC	CASSPWAGANVLTF
TRBV6-2/TRBV6-3	TRBD2	once	TRBJ2-1	TGTGCCAGCAGTCGTAGCGGGGGGGGCAATGAGCAGTTCTTC	CASSRSGGGNEQFF
TRBV4-1	TRBD1	-	TRBJ2-2	TGCGCCAGCAGCCGGCGTACAGGGGGCACCGGGGAGCTGTTTTTT	CASSRRTGGTGELFF
TRBV28	TRBD1	-	TRBJ1-3	TGTGCCAGCTACCAGACAGGGGTCTCTGGAAACACCATATATTTT	CASYQTGVSGNTIYF
TRBV30	TRBD1	-	TRBJ1-4	TGTGCCTGGAGTCCGACAGGGATTGATGAAAAACTGTTTTTT	CAWSPTGIDEKLFF
TRBV27	TRBD2	-	TRBJ2-3	TGTGCCAGCAGTCCTCGGGCGGGGGGCACAGATACGCAGTATTTT	CASSPRAGGTDTQYF
TRBV3-1/TRBV3-2	-	-	TRBJ1-3	TGTGCCAGCAGACTCGCAGGGGGAAACACCATATATTTT	CASRLAGGNTIYF
TRBV9	TRBD1	many	TRBJ1-6	TGTGCCAGCAGCGTTACAGGGGGCGCATCTTCACCCCTCCACTTT	CASSVTGGASSPLHF
TRBV2	-	-	TRBJ1-6	TGTGCCAGCAGTATCCAGGCGACGAGCTCCTATAATTCACCCCTCCACTTT	CASSIQATSSYNSPLHF
TRBV11-2	TRBD2	-	TRBJ2-1	TGTGCCAGCAGCTTGCTATTTAGCGGGGGGGCGGTTAAGAGCAATGAGCAGTTCTTC	CASSLLFSGGAVKSNEQFF
TRBV30	-	-	TRBJ1-3	TGTGCCTGGAGTGTAGTCGGGAGACCTGGAAACACCATATATTTT	CAWSVVGRPGNTIYF
TRBV19	TRBD1	-	TRBJ1-1	TGTGCCAGTAGCATGACAGGGGGAGGCACTGAAGCTTTCTTT	CASSMTGGGTEAFF
TRBV5-1	-	-	TRBJ2-2	TGCGCCAGCAGCTTGGTCGCAGACACCGGGGAGCTGTTTTTT	CASSLVADTGELFF
TRBV5-8	TRBD1	-	TRBJ1-3	TGTGCCAGCAGCAGGGGACAGGTTGGAAACACCATATATTTT	CASSRGQVGNTIYF
TRBV11-2	-	once	TRBJ1-2	TGTGCCAGCCGCCCCCTCGGTCCGAACTATGGCTACACCTTC	CASRPLGPNYGYTF
TRBV12-5	TRBD1	once	TRBJ2-6	TGTGCTAGCTTAACAGGGGGGCACTCTGGGGCCAACGTCCTGACTTTC	CASLTGGHSGANVLTF
TRBV28	TRBD2	-	TRBJ2-1	TGTGCCAGCGCGACTAGCGGGGGGGCAGATGAGCAGTTCTTC	CASATSGGADEQFF
TRBV6-1	-	-	TRBJ1-5	TGTGCCAGCAGTGAGGGCAGGAATCAGCCCCAGCATTTT	CASSEGRNQPQHF
TRBV6-5	TRBD1	once	TRBJ2-3	TGTGCCAGCAGGACAGGGGGCCAAAATGTGGATACGCAGTATTTT	CASRTGGQNVDTQYF
TRBV28	-	few	TRBJ1-4	TGTGCCAGCCTCCCCGGGGCTAATGAAAAACTGTTTTTT	CASLPGANEKLFF
TRBV3-1/TRBV3-2	-	-	TRBJ1-1	TGTGCCAGCCGAGGGGAGGGTGAGGCTTTCTTT	CASRGEGEAFF
TRBV21-1	-	-	TRBJ1-2	TGTGCCAGCAGCAGTAGACAGGGCTACACCTTC	CASSSRQGYTF
TRBV27	TRBD1	-	TRBJ1-3	TGTGCCAGCAGGGGGACAGGGGGCTTTGGAAACACCATATATTTT	CASRGTGGFGNTIYF
TRBV5-4	-	-	TRBJ2-3	TGTGCCAGCAGCTTGAGGGGAACAGATACGCAGTATTTT	CASSLRGTDTQYF
TRBV5-6	-	-	TRBJ1-1	TGTGCCAGCAGCTCGGGACTCCTAACACGCACTGAAGCTTTCTTT	CASSSGLLTRTEAFF
TRBV18	TRBD1	-	TRBJ1-1	TGTGCCAGCTCACCGAGACAGGGCGGTACTGAAGCTTTCTTT	CASSPRQGGTEAFF